The T cell receptor (beta chain) described here comes from a study of blood T cell repertoires in COVID-19 (TCRdb year 2020). Background for the entire study: The collaborator samples originated in the United States, Italy and Spain and spanned the acute and convalescent phases of COVID-19. The prospective study material was composed of cDNA or gDNA derived from T cells, B-cell-depleted T cells, or PBMCs. The dataset comprised deeply sampled blood TCRbeta repertoires from subjects exposed to, actively infected with, or recovered from COVID-19. The repertoires were made available in a free public database intended to serve as a resource for research on the immune response to SARS-CoV-2. Samples came from the ongoing ImmuneRACE study (first 160 participants) plus 1,254 subjects from 6 global collaborators. A de-identified subject ID, COVID-19 status, age in years and sex were almost always included in the sample metadata. Where available, HLA class I and class II types were taken from metadata supplied by the sample provider and were not determined by assay-based typing. Results and caveats for the whole study, not just this receptor: Clinical and demographic metadata were provided uncurated, with the amount varying by source and participant.

The cysteine opens and the phenylalanine closes a CDR3 of 14 amino acids. Only the CDR3 region is kept as DNA, spanning 42 bases read in frame from base 1. The junction carries 13 bases between V and J, which are trimmed by 6 bases and 1 base respectively. The germline V gene (reference sequence) sets CDR1 to SGHNT and CDR2 to YYREEE. The immunoSEQ Assay, a bias-controlled multiplex PCR, was used to amplify TCRbeta CDR3 regions from genomic DNA. On the authors' methods: Within the assay, amplification of reference gene primers was used to estimate how many nucleated cells each sample contained. To quantify the absolute abundance of each unique TCRbeta CDR3 rearrangement, sequence reads were collapsed and filtered. Productive Simpson clonality was computed per sample as the square root of Simpson's diversity index over productive rearrangements. TCRdb holds this immuneACCESS table with in-frame rearrangements only. Some clones are missing; in checked studies, unresolved V genes explain under half, and the rest has no known cause. The V and J calls and clone size are taken from that table; D and trimming were inferred from the DNA. The sample yields roughly 79,000 clones; 80% were counted once. Approximately 5.8% of the sample comes from the top ten.

Whole blood was collected in K2EDTA tubes by collaborating institutions according to the institutions' own protocols. For TCRbeta analysis, collaborators shipped samples in one of three forms: frozen whole blood, isolated PBMCs, or DNA extracted from either of those sample types. Notes on this clone: It lacks a known antigen. Nothing much larger sits one base from this clone, and base qualities are not available.

The sequenced sample was peripheral blood. The receptor chain draws on TRBV5-4 and TRBJ1-1; possibly the D gene is TRBD1, per 6 matching bases. The sequence was collected from a man between 60 and 75 years old with active or convalescent COVID-19. CDR3 loop: CASTLQGRNTEAFF. DNA sequence: TGTGCCAGCACCTTACAGGGCAGGAACACTGAAGCTTTCTTT.